Below, 14 T cell receptor beta chains from the same sample are listed, as sequenced in a study of T cell repertoires in cytomegalovirus infection. TCRdb re-called the reads with MiXCR, one entry per CDR3 protein. Of around 740,000 distinct CDR3 sequences listed, about 40% were seen once; the top ten hold roughly 2.8%. The sequenced sample was PBMCs. The receptor source for this set is a human donor in good health (CMV status not recorded). Some clones in this sample may be carry-over from other donors' samples.

This clonotype was observed a handful of times. The gene calls are TRBV24-1 and TRBJ2-1, with a weak D call TRBD2 (5 bases). V shed 8 bases and J shed 7 bases, with 11 bases lying between them. CDR3 length equals 12 residues. Germline V gives CDR1 KGHDR, CDR2 SFDVKD. The CDR3 DNA sequence: TGTGCCACCAACGAGGGCGGGAATGAGCAGTTCTTC. Protein sequence: CATNEGGNEQFF.

The table lists this clonotype with a few counts. The chain couples TRBV6-1 to TRBJ2-4; 11 nucleotides line up with TRBD1. The J segment lost 1 base and the V segment lost 6 bases, leaving 11 bases of the junction unmatched. This CDR3 contains 18 residues. Germline V gives CDR1 MNHNS, CDR2 SASEGT. The CDR3 DNA reads as TGTGCCAGCAGGCGAGGACAGGGGGCTGCTATGGCCAAAAACATTCAGTACTTC. Encoded protein: CASRRGQGAAMAKNIQYF.

This clonotype showed up just a few times. The rearrangement joins TRBV4-1 to TRBJ1-3; no definite D call. The CDR3 covers 13 residues. V lost 4 bases, J lost 7 bases, and 11 bases lay in between. CDR1 and CDR2 from the germline V gene are MGHRA and YSYEKL. CDR3 amino acids: CASSPGNGNTIYF. The CDR3 DNA is TGCGCCAGCAGCCCGGGAAATGGTAACACCATATATTTT.

This clonotype was found a few times. J is TRBJ2-1 and V is TRBV4-2, with 8 bases lining up with TRBD2. The CDR3 consists of 13 residues. CDR1 and CDR2 (germline): LGHNA, YNFKEQ. Trimming cost V 1 base and J 8 bases; bases outside gene matches: 1. CDR3 coding DNA: TGTGCCAGCAGCCAAGCCGGGAGGGATGAGCAGTTCTTC. Amino acids: CASSQAGRDEQFF.

The chain combines TRBV27 with TRBJ1-6; D gene uncertain. This CDR3 comprises 17 residues. Germline CDR1 reads MNHEY; CDR2 reads SMNVEV (reference sequence). With 7 bases removed from V and 2 bases from J, the gap between germline ends came to 18 bases. The CDR3 region has the DNA TGTGCCAGCAACCTTTCTGGGGATAGCACCTATAATTCACCCCTCCACTTT. Amino acid sequence: CASNLSGDSTYNSPLHF.

Of note for this clonotype: A read error may account for a junction end that differs from germline. This CDR3 is CSARRGSSYNKQFF. CDR3 coding DNA: TGCAGTGCTAGGAGAGGGAGCTCCTACAATAAGCAGTTCTTC. V and J are TRBV20-1 and TRBJ2-1, with a tentative D call TRBD2 (5 bases). Germline V gene sequence: CDR1 DFQATT, CDR2 SNEGSKA (reference sequence). The CDR3 runs to 14 residues.

V is TRBV20-1 and J is TRBJ2-3; D possibly uses TRBD1 or TRBD2 (5 bases each). Looked up from germline, CDR1 is DFQATT and CDR2 is SNEGSKA (reference sequence). The CDR3 contains 15 residues. V was cut by 0 bases and J by 4 bases, with 14 bases left in between. The CDR3 bases are TGCAGTGCTAGAGAGGGGGTCAGCTTGGCAGATACGCAGTATTTT. This sequence encodes CSAREGVSLADTQYF.

This clonotype was picked up a small number of times. This chain connects TRBV4-2 to TRBJ1-5; D is unclear. CDR3 length equals 16 residues. V gave up 1 base and J gave up 2 bases, with 12 bases separating them. Per the germline V gene, CDR1 is LGHNA and CDR2 is YNFKEQ. The CDR3 protein is CASSQGGSMGNQPQHF. CDR3 in DNA: TGTGCCAGCAGCCAAGGGGGTAGTATGGGCAATCAGCCCCAGCATTTT.

This clonotype was seen many times. This chain uses TRBV7-2 with TRBJ1-4, with D tentatively TRBD1 (5 bases). The CDR3 has 15 amino acids. CDR1 is SGHTA and CDR2 is FQGNSA in the germline V gene. Trimming left V 3 bases short and J 4 bases short, with 12 bases between. The CDR3, as DNA: TGTGCCAGCAGCTTTGGTGACAGTAGTAATGAAAAACTGTTTTTT. Translation: CASSFGDSSNEKLFF.

On this clonotype itself: Since the CDR3 does not end with the conserved phenylalanine or tryptophan, this likely comes from a read error. This CDR3 reads CASSLGRNQPQHL. CDR3 nucleotides: TGTGCCAGCAGTTTAGGGAGGAATCAGCCCCAGCATTTG. V usage is TRBV28 and J usage is TRBJ1-5; the D is unclear. The CDR3 length is 13 residues. Per germline, CDR1 MDHEN and CDR2 SYDVKM. V lost 2 bases and J 4 bases, leaving 6 bases between the germline ends.

This chain links TRBV6-1 with TRBJ2-1; maybe TRBD2 (5 bases). The germline V gene encodes CDR1 MNHNS and CDR2 SASEGT. This CDR3 has 13 amino acids. V gave up 1 base and J gave up 7 bases, with 8 bases separating them. The CDR3 loop is CASSEVTGNEQFF. DNA for the CDR3: TGTGCCAGCAGTGAAGTGACGGGGAATGAGCAGTTCTTC.

This clonotype has only a few counts. CDR3 amino acids: CASRIPGQGVGGYTF. Here the CDR3 DNA reads TGTGCCAGTAGAATACCGGGACAGGGGGTTGGTGGCTACACCTTC. The rearrangement links TRBV19 to TRBJ1-2, with TRBD1 identical over 11 bases. CDR3 size: 15 residues. Trimming removed 6 bases from V and 7 bases from J; junction bases left unmatched: 10. CDR1 is LNHDA, CDR2 SQIVND, per germline (reference sequence).

This clonotype was seen many times. J is TRBJ2-4 and V is TRBV6-1, with D uncertain. Looked up from germline, CDR1 is MNHNS and CDR2 is SASEGT. This CDR3 comprises 15 residues. Trimming left V 1 base short and J 7 bases short, with 14 bases between. The CDR3 reads CASSEDGQFGNIQYF. CDR3 coding DNA: TGTGCCAGCAGTGAAGATGGGCAGTTCGGCAACATTCAGTACTTC.

This clonotype occurred many times. The chain employs TRBV7-2 and TRBJ1-1, with D maybe TRBD1 (6 bases). CDR1 SGHTA and CDR2 FQGNSA come from the germline V gene. CDR3 length equals 15 residues. The V end was cut by 0 bases, the J end by 3 bases, with 11 bases between. The CDR3 spells CASSLAGGRYTEAFF. DNA for the CDR3: TGTGCCAGCAGCTTAGCCGGGGGCCGATACACTGAAGCTTTCTTT.